One and the same sample provided the 7 T cell receptor beta chains below, sequenced in a study of tumor-infiltrating lymphocytes in primary liver carcinoma. Reverse transcription of roughly 480 ng total RNA with a constant-region primer produced TCR beta cDNA. Each TCR beta library was derived from three nested multiplex PCR rounds that employed slightly modified ARM-PCR. TRBV1-TRBV30 forward primers and a C-beta reverse primer were used in the first two PCR rounds, which each ran for 9 to 10 cycles. Using its own MiXCR run on the multiplex PCR reads, TCRdb lists one record per CDR3 protein. The repertoire consists of roughly 100,000 distinct CDR3 sequences, with 80% to 85% occurring once and the leading ten covering approximately 20%. Co-extracting RNA and DNA was done with roughly 17-32 mg of unsorted bulk tissue as input. Sequenced: liver tumor tissue from sampling region 3. As for subset: tumor region T3, left-lateral pole. The receptors were gathered from a man aged 35-49 years with primary liver carcinoma and hepatitis B virus infection.

Concerning this clonotype: The junction does not match germline at one end; this may be a read error. The rearrangement uses TRBV6-1 and TRBJ1-5, with D perhaps matching TRBD1 (6 bases). Germline CDR1 MNHNS, CDR2 SASEGT. CDR3 length equals 15 residues. This chain's CDR3 is CTSNPSSGAGQSQHF. The CDR3 coding sequence is TGTACCAGCAATCCTAGTTCAGGGGCAGGTCAGTCCCAGCATTTT.

Remarks on this clonotype: The germline gene is not matched at one end of the junction; a read error may be the cause. The rearrangement links TRBV11-1 to TRBJ2-7; no clear D gene. Germline V gene data show CDR1 as SGHAT and CDR2 as FQDESV (reference sequence). This CDR3 is 13 amino acids long. The CDR3 DNA sequence: TGTGCCAGCAGGTGGAAGCAATCCTACGATCAGTACTTC. The encoded protein is CASRWKQSYDQYF.

Note on this clonotype: In this CDR3 the conserved last residue, phenylalanine or tryptophan, is missing, so a read error is likely. The chain links TRBV29-1 to TRBJ2-1; TRBD2 is a possible D gene (6 bases). Trimming stripped 3 bases from V and 10 bases from J, with 22 bases between. The CDR3 consists of 15 residues. CDR1 SQVTM and CDR2 ANQGSEA come from the germline V gene. CDR3 in amino acids: CSVDGTGGKAWEQFL. The CDR3 DNA reads as TGCAGCGTTGACGGGACTGGCGGGAAGGCATGGGAGCAGTTCTTA.

About this clonotype: A single base separates this from a much larger clone, so it may be a read error. V usage is TRBV28 and J usage is TRBJ1-1; D is unresolved. The germline gives CDR1 MDHEN, CDR2 SYDVKM. There are 14 residues in the CDR3. Written as DNA, the CDR3 is TGTGCCAGCAGTTTTGCCAGGTTGAACACTGAAACTTTCTTT. This codes for CASSFARLNTETFF.

As to this clonotype: One end of the junction varies from germline; a read error may be responsible. The chain links TRBV11-1 to TRBJ2-4; 13 positions match TRBD2. Germline V gene lookup returns CDR1 SGHAT and CDR2 FQDESV (reference sequence). The CDR3 length is 17 residues. The DNA for the CDR3 is TGTGCTAGCAGCTTTCCAGGGACTAGCGGGACCAAAAACAATCAGTACTTT. It is translated as CASSFPGTSGTKNNQYF.

Concerning this clonotype itself: The conserved closing phenylalanine or tryptophan is absent in this CDR3, likely reflecting a read error. Because the CDR3's place on the DNA is in doubt, the DNA is left out and the CDR3 is given as listed by TCRdb. The chain employs TRBV29-1 and TRBJ2-1; the table's D call TRBD2 went unverified against the DNA. CDR1 and CDR2 from the germline V gene are SQVTM and ANQGSEA. Inclusive of both ends, the CDR3 amounts to 14 amino acids. This CDR3 is CSHRTSGDYNERFL.

The sample holds one count of this clonotype. The junction departs from the called germline gene at one end, perhaps through a read error. The chain uses TRBV6-1 and TRBJ2-2; D perhaps matches TRBD1 (5 bases). Germline V gene sequence: CDR1 MNHNS, CDR2 SASEGT. The CDR3 consists of 16 residues. The CDR3 coding sequence is TGTGCCTGCAGTAAAGCACTACAGGTGACCACCGGGGAGCTGTTTTTT. This gives the protein CACSKALQVTTGELFF.